This T cell receptor beta chain emerged from a study of CD8 T cells in ankylosing spondylitis. Using quantitative 5'-RACE with molecular barcodes, the authors made TCR beta libraries. From the 5' RACE reads, TCRdb called clonotypes with MiXCR, one entry per CDR3 protein. The profile shows 200,000 to 300,000 distinct CDR3 sequences, roughly a quarter of them singletons. Trimming cost V 6 bases and J 3 bases, with 11 bases left between them. The germline gives CDR1 SQVTM, CDR2 ANQGSEA. The CDR3 contains 12 residues. Whole-study results and caveats: Disease-associated clones were reportedly significantly overrepresented in matched ankylosing spondylitis synovial fluid. Seemingly distinctive of ankylosing spondylitis blood was a TCR beta motif formed by eight highly homologous variants. Reactive arthritis synovial fluid and blood were previously reported to contain some motif variants.

Ten or more counts support this clonotype. Its antigen is undetermined. Sequenced input: blood, either unsorted or a sorted T cell fraction (not recorded which). This clonotype originated in a male donor with ankylosing spondylitis or in good health (not recorded which). The gene calls are TRBV29-1 and TRBJ2-5, with D perhaps TRBD1 or TRBD2 (5 bases each). CDR3 coding DNA: TGCAGCGTAGCCATGGGGGAAGAGACCCAGTACTTC. Its translation is CSVAMGEETQYF.